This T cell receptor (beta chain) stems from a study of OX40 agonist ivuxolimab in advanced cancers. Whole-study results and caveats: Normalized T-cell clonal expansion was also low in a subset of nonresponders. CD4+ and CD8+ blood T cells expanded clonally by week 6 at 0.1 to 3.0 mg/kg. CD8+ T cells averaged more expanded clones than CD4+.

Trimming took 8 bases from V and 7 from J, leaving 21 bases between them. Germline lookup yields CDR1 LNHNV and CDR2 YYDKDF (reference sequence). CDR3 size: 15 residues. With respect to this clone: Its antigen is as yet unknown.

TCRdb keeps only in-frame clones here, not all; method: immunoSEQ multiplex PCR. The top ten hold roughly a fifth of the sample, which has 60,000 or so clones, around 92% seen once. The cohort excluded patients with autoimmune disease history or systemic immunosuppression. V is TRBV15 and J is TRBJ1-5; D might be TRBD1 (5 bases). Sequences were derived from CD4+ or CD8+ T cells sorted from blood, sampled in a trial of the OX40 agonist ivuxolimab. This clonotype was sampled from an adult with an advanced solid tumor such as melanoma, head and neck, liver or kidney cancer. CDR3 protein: CATRPYGGAYQPQHF. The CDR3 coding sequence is TGTGCCACCCGCCCATACGGAGGGGCCTACCAGCCCCAGCATTTT.